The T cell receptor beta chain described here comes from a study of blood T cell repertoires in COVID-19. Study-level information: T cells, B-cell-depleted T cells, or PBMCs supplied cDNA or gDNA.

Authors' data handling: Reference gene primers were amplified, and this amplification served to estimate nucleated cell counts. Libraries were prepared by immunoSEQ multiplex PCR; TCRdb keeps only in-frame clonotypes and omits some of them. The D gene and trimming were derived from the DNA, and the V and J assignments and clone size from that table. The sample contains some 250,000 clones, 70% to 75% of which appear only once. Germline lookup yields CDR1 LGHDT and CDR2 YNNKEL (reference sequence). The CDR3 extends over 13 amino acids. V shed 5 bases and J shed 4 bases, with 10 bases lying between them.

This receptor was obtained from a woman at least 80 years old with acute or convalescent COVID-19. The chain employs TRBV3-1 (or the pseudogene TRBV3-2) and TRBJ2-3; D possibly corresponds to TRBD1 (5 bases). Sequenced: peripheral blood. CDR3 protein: CASSRGYADTQYF. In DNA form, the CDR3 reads TGTGCCAGCAGCAGGGGTTACGCAGATACGCAGTATTTT.